These 3 T cell receptor beta chains were all obtained from the same sample, sequenced in a study of blood T cell repertoires in COVID-19. TCRdb's copy holds only in-frame clones and misses some; the assay was immunoSEQ multiplex PCR. The table shows 100,000 to 140,000 clones, with 89% occurring only once. Source material: peripheral blood. The receptors here all came from a man between 35 and 55 years old with active or convalescent COVID-19.

This clone has just one count. The chain joins TRBV7-9 to TRBJ2-1, with D perhaps matching TRBD1 (6 bases). Germline-derived CDR1 and CDR2 are SEHNR and FQNEAQ (reference sequence). The CDR3 consists of 12 residues. The ends were cut back, 5 bases at V and 10 bases at J, with 12 bases in the middle. CDR3 residues: CASSLQGLEQFF. The CDR3 DNA reads TGTGCCAGCAGCCTCCAGGGGCTAGAGCAGTTCTTC.

The rearrangement links TRBV5-1 to TRBJ2-7; 15 bases are a match to TRBD2. Germline V gene data show CDR1 as SGHRS and CDR2 as YFSETQ. The CDR3 runs to 14 residues. V was pared by 4 bases and J by 4 bases, with 0 bases of the junction left unmatched. The CDR3 here is CASSGTSGGYEQYF. The CDR3 nucleotides read TGCGCCAGCAGCGGGACTAGCGGGGGGTACGAGCAGTACTTC.

The chain uses TRBV15 and TRBJ2-3; 7 bases match TRBD1. Germline assignment: CDR1 LNHNV and CDR2 YYDKDF (reference sequence). CDR3 length: 17 residues. The junction had 10 bases not matched to a gene; V was cut back by 0 bases and J by 4 bases. The CDR3 DNA reads TGTGCCACCAGCAGAGATGGGAAGGGGGCGACCGCAGATACGCAGTATTTT. It specifies CATSRDGKGATADTQYF. The full variable domain, completed using reference TRBV15 and TRBJ2-3, is DAMVIQNPRYQVTQFGKPVTLSCSQTLNHNVMYWYQQKSSQAPKLLFHYYDKDFNNEADTPDNFQSRRPNTSFCFLDIRSPGLGDTAMYLCATSRDGKGATADTQYFGPGTRLTVL.